Listed here is a single T cell receptor beta chain. The data were obtained in a study of T-cell reconstitution after alpha-beta-depleted transplantation in children. V was clipped by 5 bases and J by 0 bases, with 8 bases between them. Germline-derived CDR1 and CDR2 are MNHNS and SASEGT. The CDR3 extends over 15 amino acids. Unique molecular identifiers were incorporated when the TCRbeta library was constructed. TCRdb called the PCR reads again in MiXCR, with one record for every CDR3 protein. Of approximately 490,000 distinct CDR3 sequences listed, approximately 12% are singletons. The rearrangement joins TRBV6-1 to TRBJ2-6; D uncertain. This specimen was PBMCs from the stem cell graft donor, taken from the stem cell graft. The clonotype was recovered from a human donor who donated a stem cell graft to a child with combined immunodeficiency. The CDR3 here is CASSPHASGANVLTF. CDR3 in DNA: TGTGCCAGCAGTCCCCACGCCTCTGGGGCCAACGTCCTGACTTTC.